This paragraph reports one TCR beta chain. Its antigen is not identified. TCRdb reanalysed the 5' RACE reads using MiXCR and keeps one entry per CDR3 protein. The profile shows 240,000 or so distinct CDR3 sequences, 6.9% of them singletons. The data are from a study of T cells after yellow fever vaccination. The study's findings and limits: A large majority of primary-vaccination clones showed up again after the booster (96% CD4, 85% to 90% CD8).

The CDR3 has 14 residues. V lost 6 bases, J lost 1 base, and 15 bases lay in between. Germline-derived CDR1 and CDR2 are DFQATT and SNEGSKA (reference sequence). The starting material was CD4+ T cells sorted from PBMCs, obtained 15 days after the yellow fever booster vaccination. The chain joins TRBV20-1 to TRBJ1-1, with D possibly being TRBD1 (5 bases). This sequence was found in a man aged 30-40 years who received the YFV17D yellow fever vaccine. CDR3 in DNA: TGCAGTGCCCACGCTGGGGGGGGGAACACTGAAGCTTTCTTT. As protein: CSAHAGGGNTEAFF.